This passage covers 18 T cell receptor beta chains from one sample sequenced in a study of blood T cell repertoires in COVID-19. Only in-frame clones appear in the TCRdb table, and some are missing; sequencing was by immunoSEQ multiplex PCR. The repertoire has 450,000 to 500,000 clones, 75% to 90% of them found once; the top ten carry 3.2%. The sequenced sample consisted of peripheral blood. The receptors stem from a human donor in a cohort sampled during active COVID-19.

J is TRBJ2-5 and V is TRBV30; tentative D call: TRBD2 (6 bases). The CDR3 is 12 residues long. The germline V gene encodes CDR1 GTSNPN and CDR2 SVGIG (reference sequence). V was shortened by 4 bases and J by 5 bases, with 11 bases between the two germline ends. As DNA, the CDR3 is TGTGCCTGGAAGGGAGGCGGGGAGACCCAGTACTTC. Protein product: CAWKGGGETQYF.

This chain connects TRBV10-1 to TRBJ1-6; D is possibly TRBD1 (5 bases). The CDR3 consists of 14 residues. The V gene's germline CDR1 is WNHNN and CDR2 SYGVQD (reference sequence). CDR3 residues: CYPLQVSYNSPLHF. Written as DNA, the CDR3 is TGCTACCCTTTACAGGTCTCCTATAATTCACCCCTCCACTTT.

This rearrangement joins TRBV7-9 to TRBJ2-1, with TRBD2 as a possible D gene (6 bases). The CDR3 is made up of 16 amino acids. CDR1 and CDR2 (germline): SEHNR, FQNEAQ (reference sequence). Trimming removed 5 bases at V and 0 bases at J, with 14 bases between. CDR3 residues: CASSPHRGSSYNEQFF. The CDR3 coding sequence is TGTGCCAGCAGCCCGCACCGGGGGAGCTCCTACAATGAGCAGTTCTTC.

This chain links TRBV3-1 (or the pseudogene TRBV3-2) with TRBJ2-1; 14 bases map to TRBD2. With 2 bases clipped from V and 10 bases from J, the junction kept 7 bases outside the gene matches. The CDR3 has 16 residues. CDR1 is LGHDT and CDR2 is YNNKEL in the germline V gene (reference sequence). Written as DNA, the CDR3 is TGTGCCAGCAGCCAATCCGGGACTAGCGGGAGAGAAGAGCAGTTCTTC. Amino acid sequence: CASSQSGTSGREEQFF.

V and J are TRBV6-1 and TRBJ2-3; 12 nucleotides match TRBD2. Germline trimming cut 2 bases from V and 5 bases from J; bases unmatched to any gene: 5. Germline V gene sequence: CDR1 MNHNS, CDR2 SASEGT. The CDR3 covers 16 residues. CDR3 in DNA: TGTGCCAGCAGTGAAAGTCTAGCGGGAGGGGGAGATACGCAGTATTTT. This codes for CASSESLAGGGDTQYF.

The chain recombines TRBV9 with TRBJ2-1, with 9 positions matching TRBD2. V lost 3 bases and J lost 7; bases outside the gene matches: 5. CDR3 length: 14 amino acids. The V gene's germline CDR1 is SGDLS and CDR2 YYNGEE. The CDR3 DNA sequence: TGTGCCAGCAGCGCGCTAGCGGGACTTAATGAGCAGTTCTTC. Translation: CASSALAGLNEQFF.

The chain carries TRBV7-8 and TRBJ2-7, with TRBD2 as a possible D gene (6 bases). Per germline, CDR1 SGHVS and CDR2 FQNEAQ. The length of the CDR3 is 17 residues. Trimming cost V 2 bases and J 9 bases, with 26 bases left between them. CDR3 protein: CASSLRGVLASIPGQYF. CDR3 DNA sequence: TGTGCCAGCAGCTTAAGAGGTGTGCTAGCGTCCATCCCGGGGCAGTACTTC.

The chain couples TRBV18 to TRBJ2-1, with a possible D match to TRBD1 (5 bases). The ends were cut back, 3 bases at V and 7 bases at J, with 13 bases in the middle. This CDR3 contains 14 residues. Germline loops: CDR1 KGHSH, CDR2 LQKENI. CDR3 region: CASSPTVGTNEQFF. For the CDR3, the DNA is TGTGCCAGCTCACCGACAGTGGGAACGAATGAGCAGTTCTTC.

The chain combines TRBV24-1 with TRBJ2-3, with D perhaps TRBD2 (5 bases). Trimming cost V 7 bases and J 0 bases, with 10 bases left between them. Germline V lookup: CDR1 KGHDR, CDR2 SFDVKD. The CDR3 extends over 14 amino acids. Written as DNA, the CDR3 is TGTGCCACCAGCCGAGAGGGTAGCACAGATACGCAGTATTTT. It codes for CATSREGSTDTQYF.

This chain uses TRBV19 with TRBJ1-2; TRBD1 matches at 8 bases. The germline gives CDR1 LNHDA, CDR2 SQIVND (reference sequence). This CDR3 contains 12 residues. Germline trimming cut 9 bases from V and 6 bases from J; bases unmatched to any gene: 6. For the CDR3, the DNA is TGTGCCAGCGCCAGGGGGCTGGATGGCTACACCTTC. It specifies CASARGLDGYTF.

The genes are TRBV7-9 and TRBJ1-2; 11 positions match TRBD1. CDR3 length: 16 residues. Germline V gene data show CDR1 as SEHNR and CDR2 as FQNEAQ (reference sequence). V trimming: 8 bases; J trimming: 0 bases; junction bases outside the gene matches: 8. Here the CDR3 reads CASGMRTGGTNYGYTF. CDR3 nucleotide sequence: TGTGCCAGCGGAATGAGGACAGGGGGCACTAACTATGGCTACACCTTC.

The sample holds one count of this clone. The V gene is TRBV3-1 (or the pseudogene TRBV3-2), the J gene TRBJ1-6, with D uncertain. The CDR3 runs 14 residues. The V gene lost 7 bases and the J gene lost 7 bases, with 14 bases spanning the gap. Germline lookup yields CDR1 LGHDT and CDR2 YNNKEL (reference sequence). The CDR3 nucleotides read TGTGCCAGCATCGATCGGTCAGCGAATTCACCCCTCCACTTT. Translating gives CASIDRSANSPLHF.

The chain couples TRBV19 to TRBJ2-5; 8 nucleotides line up with TRBD1. Germline trimming cut 4 bases from V and 1 base from J; bases unmatched to any gene: 5. This CDR3 spans 15 amino acids. Germline V gives CDR1 LNHDA, CDR2 SQIVND (reference sequence). The CDR3 is CASSRDRGPQETQYF. In nucleotides, the CDR3 is TGTGCCAGTAGTAGAGACAGGGGCCCCCAAGAGACCCAGTACTTC.

The V gene is TRBV19, the J gene TRBJ1-2; 9 bases align to TRBD1. V gave up 2 bases and J gave up 7 bases; unmatched junction bases: 8. Germline CDR1 is LNHDA and CDR2 is SQIVND (reference sequence). CDR3 length: 15 residues. CDR3 residues: CASSIMGQGLFGYTF. As DNA, the CDR3 is TGTGCCAGTAGTATAATGGGACAGGGTCTGTTTGGCTACACCTTC.

This clone was counted between two and nine times. The V call is TRBV7-2, the J call TRBJ2-7; TRBD1 matches 7 bases. Germline CDR1 reads SGHTA; CDR2 reads FQGNSA. V was clipped by 3 bases and J by 8 bases; unmatched bases: 4. This CDR3 has 12 amino acids. The CDR3 coding sequence is TGTGCCAGCAGCTTGGCACAGGGGAAGCAGTACTTC. Amino acids: CASSLAQGKQYF. Supplemented by reference TRBV7-2 and TRBJ2-7, the full variable domain reads GAGVSQSPSNKVTEKGKDVELRCDPISGHTALYWYRQSLGQGLEFLIYFQGNSAPDKSGLPSDRFSAERTGGSVSTLTIQRTQQEDSAVYLCASSLAQGKQYFGPGTRLTVT.

CDR3 in amino acids: CASSPTGAGSHEQYF. CDR3 bases: TGTGCCAGCAGTCCTACAGGAGCGGGTTCGCACGAGCAGTACTTC. This sequence joins TRBV2 and TRBJ2-7; possibly TRBD2 for D (6 bases). Germline lookup yields CDR1 SNHLY and CDR2 FYNNEI. The CDR3 length is 15 residues. V lost 5 bases, J lost 5 bases, and 19 bases lay in between.

The gene calls are TRBV4-3 and TRBJ1-2; 10 bases align to TRBD1. With V trimmed by 0 bases and J by 5 bases, 6 bases remained unmatched. Per the germline V gene, CDR1 is LGHNA and CDR2 is YSLEER. The CDR3 runs to 16 residues. In nucleotides, the CDR3 is TGCGCCAGCAGCCAAGACTTGGGGACAGGGGATTATGGCTACACCTTC. Translating it yields CASSQDLGTGDYGYTF.

The J gene is TRBJ1-2, the V gene TRBV24-1; no definite D call. The CDR3 consists of 15 residues. Germline lookup yields CDR1 KGHDR and CDR2 SFDVKD. V shed 2 bases and J shed 4 bases, with 13 bases lying between them. This CDR3 reads CATSDSRRGGYGYTF. The CDR3 DNA reads as TGTGCCACCAGTGATTCCAGACGCGGCGGCTATGGCTACACCTTC.